This TCR beta chain was recovered during a study of cytomegalovirus exposure and HLA in healthy donors. The PCR was carried out with 60 Vbeta primers and 13 Jbeta primers. TCRdb's copy holds only in-frame clones and misses some; the assay was immunoSEQ multiplex PCR. The sample shows approximately 180,000 clones, and approximately 6.4% sits with its ten largest clones. Notes on this clone: As yet, its antigen is unknown.

CDR1 and CDR2 from the germline V gene are PRHDT and FYEKMQ (reference sequence). The CDR3 totals 16 residues. Losses at the gene ends were 1 base for V and 6 bases for J; bases not matched to a gene: 11. Findings and caveats of the study: It was reported that the classifier diagnosed cytomegalovirus status with high specificity and sensitivity in both the original and validation cohorts.

This TCR derives from a man aged 25-45 years in good health and CMV-seronegative. This chain uses TRBV13 with TRBJ1-2, with 7 nucleotides matching TRBD1. Material for sequencing was PBMCs. CDR3 residues: CASSLEEEGAFDGYTF. The CDR3 DNA sequence: TGTGCCAGCAGCTTAGAGGAAGAGGGGGCCTTTGATGGCTACACCTTC.